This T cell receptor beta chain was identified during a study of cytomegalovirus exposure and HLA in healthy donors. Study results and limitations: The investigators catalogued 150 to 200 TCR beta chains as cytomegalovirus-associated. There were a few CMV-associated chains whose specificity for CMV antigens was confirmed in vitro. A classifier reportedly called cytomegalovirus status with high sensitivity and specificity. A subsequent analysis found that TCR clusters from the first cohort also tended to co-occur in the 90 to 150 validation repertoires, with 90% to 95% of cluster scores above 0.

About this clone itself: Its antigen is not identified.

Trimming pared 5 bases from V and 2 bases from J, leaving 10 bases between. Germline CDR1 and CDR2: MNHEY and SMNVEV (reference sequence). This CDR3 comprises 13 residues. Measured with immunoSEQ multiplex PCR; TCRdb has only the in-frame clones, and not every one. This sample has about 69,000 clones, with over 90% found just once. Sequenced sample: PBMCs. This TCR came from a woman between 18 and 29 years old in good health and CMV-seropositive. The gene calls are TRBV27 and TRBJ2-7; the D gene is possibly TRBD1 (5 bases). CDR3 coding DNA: TGTGCCAGCAGTCCTAAGGGGCCCTACGAGCAGTACTTC. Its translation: CASSPKGPYEQYF.